Presented here are 20 T cell receptor beta chains from one specimen sequenced in a study of tumor and adjacent non-tumor tissue in lung cancer. The template was RNA from unsorted bulk tissue. This non-tumor lung sample came from over 3 cm beyond the tumor edge. Three rounds of nested PCR, following a modified ARM-PCR protocol, produced the TCRbeta library. MiXCR was run by TCRdb on the multiplex PCR reads, yielding one entry per CDR3 protein. Of 90,000 to 100,000 distinct CDR3 sequences listed, roughly 80% are singletons. Sample: distant non-tumor lung tissue. These receptor sequences come from a man aged 55 to 70 with small cell lung cancer.

A word on this clonotype: One base away lies a much larger clone, so this may be a sequencing read error. The chain combines TRBV20-1 with TRBJ1-1; TRBD1 is a possible D gene (6 bases). V was clipped by 7 bases and J by 3 bases, with 15 bases between them. Germline CDR1 DFQATT, CDR2 SNEGSKA (reference sequence). CDR3 length equals 13 residues. The CDR3 reads CSVLKQGDTEAFF. Here the CDR3 DNA reads TGCAGTGTTCTGAAACAGGGTGACACTGAAGCTTTCTTT.

Comment on this clonotype: The germline gene is not matched at one end of the junction; a read error may be the cause. The V and J genes are TRBV6-2 or TRBV6-3 and TRBJ2-7; 9 nucleotides match TRBD2. Germline CDR1 and CDR2: MNHEY and SVGEGT. The CDR3 is 14 amino acids. CDR3 in DNA: TGCGTCAGCAAGGTAGCGGGAGCCCCTATGGAGCAGTACTTC. Amino acid sequence: CVSKVAGAPMEQYF.

V usage is TRBV10-3 and J usage is TRBJ2-7; 9 nucleotides agree with TRBD1. V was pared by 11 bases and J by 0 bases, with 5 bases of the junction left unmatched. CDR1 ENHRY and CDR2 SYGVKD come from the germline V gene. The CDR3 totals 13 residues. The CDR3 loop is CASRDRDSYEQYF. The CDR3, as DNA: TGTGCCTCCCGGGACAGGGACTCCTACGAGCAGTACTTC.

This chain links TRBV5-5 with TRBJ1-4, with unresolved D. The CDR3 sequence is 14 residues long. V was cut by 1 base and J by 11 bases, with 15 bases left in between. Germline V gene sequence: CDR1 SGHKS, CDR2 YYEKEE (reference sequence). The CDR3 DNA sequence: TGTGCCAGCAGCTTGAGCCTCGCGAAGACGAAACTGTTTTTT. Translation: CASSLSLAKTKLFF.

About this clonotype: Without the conserved terminal phenylalanine or tryptophan, this CDR3 likely stems from a read error. J is TRBJ2-1 and V is TRBV29-1; possibly TRBD1 or TRBD2 for D (5 bases each). CDR1 is SQVTM and CDR2 is ANQGSEA in the germline V gene. Trimming removed 6 bases from V and 8 bases from J, with 14 bases in between. The CDR3 extends over 12 amino acids. The CDR3 is CSVKTGGDEQFY. Written as DNA, the CDR3 is TGCAGCGTCAAGACTGGGGGAGATGAGCAGTTCTAC.

Points on this clonotype: A read error is possible here, since a much larger clone lies one base away. J is TRBJ2-7 and V is TRBV7-8; D remains unclear. This CDR3 contains 14 residues. Germline V gene lookup returns CDR1 SGHVS and CDR2 FQNEAQ. Trimming took off 3 bases at V and 5 bases at J, with 14 bases between the two ends. In DNA form, the CDR3 reads TGTGCCAGCAGCTTGCAGGCCGAGACTGACGAGCAGTACGTC. Encoded protein: CASSLQAETDEQYV.

This clonotype was picked up one time. The germline gene is not matched at one end of the junction; a read error may be the cause. The gene calls are TRBV6-5 and TRBJ2-1, with D uncertain. The CDR3 is 15 residues long. Germline values: CDR1 MNHEY, CDR2 SVGAGI. CDR3 sequence: CASSYLVRRDREQFF. The CDR3 nucleotides read TGTGCCAGTAGTTACTTGGTACGGCGAGACCGTGAGCAGTTCTTC.

Regarding this clonotype: The CDR3 ends on some other residue instead of the conserved phenylalanine or tryptophan, so this is likely a read error. The V and J genes are TRBV11-2 and TRBJ2-5; TRBD2 matches 12 bases. The CDR3 contains 17 residues. Germline loops: CDR1 SGHAT, CDR2 FQNNGV. Here the CDR3 reads CVSSASGTSGSREIQYL. The CDR3 DNA sequence: TGTGTCAGCAGCGCCTCCGGGACTAGCGGGTCGCGGGAGATCCAGTACTTA.

Worth noting for this clonotype: The junction departs from the called germline gene at one end, perhaps through a read error. The V and J genes are TRBV4-1 and TRBJ2-3; maybe TRBD2 (6 bases). CDR1 is MGHRA and CDR2 is YSYEKL in the germline V gene. The CDR3 extends over 15 amino acids. This CDR3 is CASSQGAGRIDTQYF. The CDR3 bases are TGCGCCAGCAGCCAGGGAGCGGGCCGCATAGATACGCAATATTTT.

The chain recombines TRBV30 with TRBJ2-1; 11 nucleotides line up with TRBD2. J was trimmed by 5 bases and V by 2 bases; bases with no gene match: 8. The CDR3 is made up of 16 amino acids. The germline CDR1 and CDR2 sequences are GTSNPN and SVGIG (reference sequence). The DNA for the CDR3 is TGTGCCTGGAGTCATAGCGGGAGGGGGTCTAACAATGAGCAGTTCTTC. Protein: CAWSHSGRGSNNEQFF.

Regarding this clonotype: This may come from a read error, since a much larger clone is one base off. The chain recombines TRBV7-9 with TRBJ1-2; 7 bases fit TRBD1. The germline V gene encodes CDR1 SEHNR and CDR2 FQNEAQ (reference sequence). The CDR3 loop spans 14 amino acids. CDR3 loop: CVSSLANRGGGYTF. In nucleotides, the CDR3 is TGTGTCAGCAGCTTAGCGAACAGGGGTGGTGGCTACACCTTC.

The chain employs TRBV12-3 or TRBV12-4 and TRBJ2-1; the D gene is possibly TRBD2 (5 bases). V was pared by 5 bases and J by 6 bases, with 14 bases between. This CDR3 contains 14 residues. The CDR3 DNA reads as TGTGCCAGCAGTCGTGGTAGGAGGAGCAATGAGCAGTTCTTC. Translated, it gives CASSRGRRSNEQFF.

As for this clonotype: A single base separates this from a much larger clone, so it may be a read error. V is TRBV6-6 and J is TRBJ2-2; D is uncertain. CDR1 MNHNY and CDR2 SVGAGI come from the germline V gene (reference sequence). This CDR3 contains 11 residues. The V gene lost 7 bases and the J gene lost 7 bases, with 7 bases spanning the gap. DNA of the CDR3: TGTGCCAGCATTAAGATCGGGGAGCTGTTTTTT. Translation gives CASIKIGELFF.

The chain joins TRBV6-1 to TRBJ2-3, with a weak D call TRBD1 (5 bases). The CDR3 spans 18 residues. CDR1 MNHNS and CDR2 SASEGT come from the germline V gene. The CDR3 loop reads CSSSSLGARLLGSEQQYF. CDR3 in DNA: TGTAGCAGCAGCTCCCTAGGGGCGCGACTCTTGGGCTCGGAGCAGCAGTATTTT.

In this sample, this clonotype turned up many times. The chain links TRBV4-2 to TRBJ1-4; D gene uncertain. The CDR3 is made up of 14 amino acids. Per germline, CDR1 LGHNA and CDR2 YNFKEQ. V dropped 1 base and J dropped 7 bases, with 10 bases sitting between them. CDR3 nucleotide sequence: TGTGCCAGCAGCCAAGTTGAGTTAGCTGAAAAACTGTTTTTT. This translates into CASSQVELAEKLFF.

This clonotype showed up just a few times. With a much larger clone just one base away, this may be a read error. The chain recombines TRBV13 with TRBJ1-5; unclear D gene. Germline CDR1 is PRHDT and CDR2 is FYEKMQ (reference sequence). V was shortened by 10 bases and J by 0 bases, with 7 bases between the two germline ends. The CDR3 loop spans 12 amino acids. The CDR3 DNA is TGTGCCACCTCGTATAGCAATCAGCCCCAGCATTTT. Its protein is CATSYSNQPQHF.

The genes are TRBV6-5 and TRBJ1-2, with D hard to call. Germline assignment: CDR1 MNHEY and CDR2 SVGAGI. Deletions cut 6 bases from V and 9 bases from J, with 20 bases between. This CDR3 is built from 14 residues. This chain's CDR3 is CASSVGISNCSYTF. For the CDR3, the DNA is TGTGCCAGCAGCGTTGGGATTTCTAACTGTAGCTACACCTTC.

About this clonotype: One junction end does not reproduce the germline sequence, and a read error may be involved. This rearrangement joins TRBV11-2 to TRBJ2-1, with TRBD2 matching 11 bases. The germline gives CDR1 SGHAT, CDR2 FQNNGV. The CDR3 extends over 16 amino acids. CDR3 sequence: CASSFGLAGANPEQFF. In DNA, the CDR3 is TGTGCCAGCAGCTTCGGACTAGCGGGCGCCAACCCTGAGCAGTTCTTT. Using reference TRBV11-2 and TRBJ2-1 for the parts outside the CDR3, the full variable domain is EAGVAQSPRYKIIEKRQSVAFWCNPISGHATLYWYQQILGQGPKLLIQFQNNGVVDDSQLPKDRFSAERLKGVDSTLKIQPAKLEDSAVYLCASSFGLAGANPEQFFGPGTRLTVL.

A remark on this clonotype: One end of the junction varies from germline; a read error may be responsible. The V gene is TRBV6-2 or TRBV6-3, the J gene TRBJ1-4; D perhaps matches TRBD1 (5 bases). The germline CDR1 and CDR2 sequences are MNHEY and SVGEGT. This CDR3 has 16 residues. The CDR3 coding sequence is TGTACCAGCAGTTCGACGACGGGGGGGATCCATGGAAAACTGTTTTTT. It codes for CTSSSTTGGIHGKLFF.

This clonotype has more than one count but fewer than ten. A junction end diverges from the germline sequence, so it may reflect a read error. V usage is TRBV11-2 and J usage is TRBJ1-1, with D uncertain. CDR3 length: 11 amino acids. The germline V gene has CDR1 SGHAT and CDR2 FQNNGV. The DNA of the CDR3 is TGTGTCAGCGGCCCGTTCACTGAAGCTTTCTTT. It translates to CVSGPFTEAFF.